This TCR beta chain was identified in a study of regulatory T cells in long-lasting Graves disease. Overall study findings and caveats: Under persistent disease, TRBV28, TRBJ1-2 and TRBJ2-5 were used preferentially.

Germline V gene data show CDR1 as SGHTA and CDR2 as FQGNSA. The CDR3 contains 12 residues. Construction of TCR beta libraries relied on iRepertoire HTBI primers and on Arm-PCR targeting CDR3 regions. TCRdb analysed the multiplex PCR reads with MiXCR anew, one entry per CDR3 protein. The data hold 450,000 or so distinct CDR3 sequences, with approximately 23% observed a single time. Time point here: persistent/refractory GD, antithyroid drugs over 5 years with positive TRAb. Researchers made the TCR library from RNA that was extracted from PBMCs. This clonotype was seen a single time. Its antigen remains unidentified. A clone one base away is much larger, so this may be a read error.

The starting material was peripheral blood mononuclear cells (PBMCs), obtained when the disease was refractory, from a patient treated with antithyroid drugs. The chain employs TRBV7-2 and TRBJ2-4, with D possibly matching TRBD2 (5 bases). The TCR comes from a female donor with Graves disease. This CDR3 is CASRLGGFIRYF. In DNA form, the CDR3 reads TGTGCCAGCAGGTTAGGCGGGTTTATTCGGTACTTC.